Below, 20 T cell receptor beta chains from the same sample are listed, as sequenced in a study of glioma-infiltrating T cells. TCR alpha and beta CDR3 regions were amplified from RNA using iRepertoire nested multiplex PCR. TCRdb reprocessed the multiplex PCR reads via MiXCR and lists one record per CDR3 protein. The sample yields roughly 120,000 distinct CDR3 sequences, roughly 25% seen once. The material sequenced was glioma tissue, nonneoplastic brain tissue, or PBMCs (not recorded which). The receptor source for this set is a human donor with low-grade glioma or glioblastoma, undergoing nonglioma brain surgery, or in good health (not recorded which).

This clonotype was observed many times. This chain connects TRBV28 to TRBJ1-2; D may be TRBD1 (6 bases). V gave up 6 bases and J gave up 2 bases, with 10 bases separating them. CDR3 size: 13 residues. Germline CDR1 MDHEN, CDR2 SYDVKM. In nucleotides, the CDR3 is TGTGCCAGCAGGAGCACAGGGAACTATGGCTACACCTTC. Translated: CASRSTGNYGYTF.

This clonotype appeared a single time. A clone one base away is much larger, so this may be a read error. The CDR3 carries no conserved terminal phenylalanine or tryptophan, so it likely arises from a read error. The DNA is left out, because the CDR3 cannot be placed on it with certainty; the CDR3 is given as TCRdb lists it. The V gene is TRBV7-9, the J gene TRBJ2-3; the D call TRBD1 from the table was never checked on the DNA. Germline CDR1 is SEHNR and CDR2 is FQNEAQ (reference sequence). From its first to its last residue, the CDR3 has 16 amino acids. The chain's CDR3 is CASSLGRSVSGEEQYL.

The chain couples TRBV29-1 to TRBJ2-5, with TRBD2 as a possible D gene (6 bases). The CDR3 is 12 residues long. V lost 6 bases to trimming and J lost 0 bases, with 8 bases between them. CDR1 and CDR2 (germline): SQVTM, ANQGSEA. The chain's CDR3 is CSVEGYQETQYF. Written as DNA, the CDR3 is TGCAGCGTGGAGGGGTACCAAGAGACCCAGTACTTC.

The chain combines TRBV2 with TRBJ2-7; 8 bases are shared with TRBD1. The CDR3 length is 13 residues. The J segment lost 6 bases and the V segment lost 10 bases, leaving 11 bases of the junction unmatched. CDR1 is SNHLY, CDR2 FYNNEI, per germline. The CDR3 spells CATLDRVLGEQYF. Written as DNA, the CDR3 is TGTGCCACTTTGGACAGGGTACTAGGCGAGCAGTACTTC. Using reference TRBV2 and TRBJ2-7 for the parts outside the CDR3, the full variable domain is EPEVTQTPSHQVTQMGQEVILRCVPISNHLYFYWYRQILGQKVEFLVSFYNNEISEKSEIFDDQFSVERPDGSNFTLKIRSTKLEDSAMYFCATLDRVLGEQYFGPGTRLTVT.

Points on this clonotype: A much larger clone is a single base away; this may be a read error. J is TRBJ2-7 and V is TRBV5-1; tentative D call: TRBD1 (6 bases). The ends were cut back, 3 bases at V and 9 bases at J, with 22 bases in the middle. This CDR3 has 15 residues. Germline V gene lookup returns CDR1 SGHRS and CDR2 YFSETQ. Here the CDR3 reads CASSYAGTTIDGQYF. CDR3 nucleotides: TGCGCCAGCAGCTATGCCGGGACAACTATCGACGGGCAGTACTTC.

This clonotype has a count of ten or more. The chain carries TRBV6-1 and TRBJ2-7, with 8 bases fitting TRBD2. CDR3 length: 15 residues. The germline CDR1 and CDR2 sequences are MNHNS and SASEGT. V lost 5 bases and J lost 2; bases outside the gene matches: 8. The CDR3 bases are TGTGCCAGCAGTTATTCTACTAGCGGAGCCTACGAGCAGTACTTC. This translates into CASSYSTSGAYEQYF.

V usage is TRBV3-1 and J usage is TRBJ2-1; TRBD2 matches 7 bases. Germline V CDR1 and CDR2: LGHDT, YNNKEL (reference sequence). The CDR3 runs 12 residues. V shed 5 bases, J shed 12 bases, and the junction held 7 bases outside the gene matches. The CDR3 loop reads CASSYGDYLQFF. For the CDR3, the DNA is TGTGCCAGCAGCTATGGGGACTATTTGCAGTTCTTC.

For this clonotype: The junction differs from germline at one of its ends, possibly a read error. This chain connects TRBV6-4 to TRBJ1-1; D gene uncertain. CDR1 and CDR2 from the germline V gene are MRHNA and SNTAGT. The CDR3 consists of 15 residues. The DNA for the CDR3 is TGTACCAGCAGTGAAATATATGGGGAGAGCACTGAAGCTTTCTTT. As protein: CTSSEIYGESTEAFF.

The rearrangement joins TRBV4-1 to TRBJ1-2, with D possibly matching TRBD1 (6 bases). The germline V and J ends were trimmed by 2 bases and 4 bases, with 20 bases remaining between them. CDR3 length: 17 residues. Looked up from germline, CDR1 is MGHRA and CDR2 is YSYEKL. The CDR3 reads CASSQRKGEGASYGYTF. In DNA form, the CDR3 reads TGCGCCAGCAGCCAACGCAAGGGGGAGGGAGCTAGCTATGGCTACACCTTC.

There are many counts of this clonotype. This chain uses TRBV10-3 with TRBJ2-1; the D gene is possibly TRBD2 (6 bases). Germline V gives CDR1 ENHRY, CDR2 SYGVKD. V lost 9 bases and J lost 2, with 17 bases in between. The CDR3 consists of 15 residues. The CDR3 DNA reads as TGTGCCATGTCGCGCCTAGCGACGACCTACAATGAGCAGTTCTTC. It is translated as CAMSRLATTYNEQFF.

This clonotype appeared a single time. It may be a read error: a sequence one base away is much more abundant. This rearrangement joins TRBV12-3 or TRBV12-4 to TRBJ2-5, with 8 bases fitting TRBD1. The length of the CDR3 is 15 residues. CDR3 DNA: TGTGTCAGCAGCCCAGAGGAGACAGGGGACGGGACCCAGTACTTC. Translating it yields CVSSPEETGDGTQYF.

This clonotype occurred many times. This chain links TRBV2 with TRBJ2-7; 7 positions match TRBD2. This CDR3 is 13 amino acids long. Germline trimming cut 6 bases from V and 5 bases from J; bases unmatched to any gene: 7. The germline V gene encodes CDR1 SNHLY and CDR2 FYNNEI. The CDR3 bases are TGTGCCAGCAGCCCCGGGAGGTTCGACGAGCAGTACTTC. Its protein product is CASSPGRFDEQYF.

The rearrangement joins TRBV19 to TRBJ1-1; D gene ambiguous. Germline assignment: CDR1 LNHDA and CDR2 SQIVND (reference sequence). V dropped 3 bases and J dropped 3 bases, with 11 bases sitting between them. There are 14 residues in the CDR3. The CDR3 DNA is TGTGCCAGTAGTATTCCCGGACTGGACACTGAAGCTTTCTTT. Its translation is CASSIPGLDTEAFF.

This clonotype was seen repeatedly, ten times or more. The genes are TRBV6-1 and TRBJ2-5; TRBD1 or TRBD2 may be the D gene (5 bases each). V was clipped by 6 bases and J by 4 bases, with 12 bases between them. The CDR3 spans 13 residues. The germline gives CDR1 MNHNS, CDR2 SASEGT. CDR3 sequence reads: CASRWAGTETQYF. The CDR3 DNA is TGTGCCAGCAGGTGGGCAGGGACAGAGACCCAGTACTTC.

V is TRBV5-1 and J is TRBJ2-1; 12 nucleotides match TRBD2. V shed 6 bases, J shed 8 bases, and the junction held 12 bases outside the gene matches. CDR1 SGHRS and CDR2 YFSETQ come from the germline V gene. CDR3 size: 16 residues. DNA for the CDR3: TGCGCCAGCACCACGACCCCTAGCGGGAGGGCCTATGAGCAGTTCTTC. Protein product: CASTTTPSGRAYEQFF.

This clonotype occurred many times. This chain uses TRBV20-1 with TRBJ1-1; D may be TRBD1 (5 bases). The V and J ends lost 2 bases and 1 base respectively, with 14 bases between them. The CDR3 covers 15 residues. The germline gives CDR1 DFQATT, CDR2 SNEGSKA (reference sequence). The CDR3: CSARKNRQQNTEAFF. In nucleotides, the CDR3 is TGCAGTGCTAGAAAAAACAGGCAACAGAACACTGAAGCTTTCTTT.

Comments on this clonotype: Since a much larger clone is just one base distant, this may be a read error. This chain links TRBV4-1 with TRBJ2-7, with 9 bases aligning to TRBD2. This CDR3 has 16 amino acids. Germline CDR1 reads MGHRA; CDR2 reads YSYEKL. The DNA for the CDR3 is TGCGCCAACAGCCAAGATAGCGGGGGCACCTCCTACGAGCAGTACTTC. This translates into CANSQDSGGTSYEQYF.

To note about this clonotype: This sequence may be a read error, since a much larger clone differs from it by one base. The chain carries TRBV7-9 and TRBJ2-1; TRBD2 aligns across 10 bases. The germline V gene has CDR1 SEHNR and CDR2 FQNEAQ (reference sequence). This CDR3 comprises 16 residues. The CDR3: CVSSLELAGAYNEQFF. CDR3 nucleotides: TGTGTCAGCAGCTTAGAGCTAGCGGGGGCTTACAATGAGCAGTTCTTC.

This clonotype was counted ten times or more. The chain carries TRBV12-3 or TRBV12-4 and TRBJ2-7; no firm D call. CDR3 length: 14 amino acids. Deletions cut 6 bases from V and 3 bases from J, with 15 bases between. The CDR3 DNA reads TGTGCCAGCAGCCCATCGGACGCCGGCTACGAGCAGTACTTC. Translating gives CASSPSDAGYEQYF.

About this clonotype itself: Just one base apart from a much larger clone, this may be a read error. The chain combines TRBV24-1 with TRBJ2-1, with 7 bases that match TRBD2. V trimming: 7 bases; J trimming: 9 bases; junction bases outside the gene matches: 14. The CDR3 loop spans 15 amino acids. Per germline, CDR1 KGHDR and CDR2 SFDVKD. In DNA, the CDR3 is TGTGCCACCAGCGCCGGGGAGGGAGGCAATTTTGAGCAGTTCTTC. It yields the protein CATSAGEGGNFEQFF.